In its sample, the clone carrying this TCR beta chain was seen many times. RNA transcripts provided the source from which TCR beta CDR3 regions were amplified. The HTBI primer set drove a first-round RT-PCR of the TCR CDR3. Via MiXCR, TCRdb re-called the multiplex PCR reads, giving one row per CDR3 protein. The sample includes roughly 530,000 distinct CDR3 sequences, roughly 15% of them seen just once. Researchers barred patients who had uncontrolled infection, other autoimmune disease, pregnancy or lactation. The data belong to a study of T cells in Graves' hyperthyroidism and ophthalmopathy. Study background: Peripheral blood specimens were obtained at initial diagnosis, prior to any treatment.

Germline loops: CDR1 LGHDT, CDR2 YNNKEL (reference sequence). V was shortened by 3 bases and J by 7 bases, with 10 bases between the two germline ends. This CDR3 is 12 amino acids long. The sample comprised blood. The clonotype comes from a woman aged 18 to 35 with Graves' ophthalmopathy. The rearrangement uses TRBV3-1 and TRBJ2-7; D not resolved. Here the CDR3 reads CASSHSGPEQYF. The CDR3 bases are TGTGCCAGCAGCCATTCCGGGCCTGAGCAGTACTTC.